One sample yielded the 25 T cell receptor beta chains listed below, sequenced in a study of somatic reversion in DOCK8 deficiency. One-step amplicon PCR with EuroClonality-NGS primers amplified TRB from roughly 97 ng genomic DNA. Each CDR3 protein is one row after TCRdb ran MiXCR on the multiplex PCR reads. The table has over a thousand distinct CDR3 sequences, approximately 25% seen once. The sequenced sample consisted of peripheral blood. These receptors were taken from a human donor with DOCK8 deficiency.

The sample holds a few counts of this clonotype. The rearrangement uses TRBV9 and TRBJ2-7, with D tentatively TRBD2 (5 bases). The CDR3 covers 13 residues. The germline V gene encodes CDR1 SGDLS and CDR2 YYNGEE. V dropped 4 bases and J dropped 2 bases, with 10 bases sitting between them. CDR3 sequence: CASSPNGAYEQYF. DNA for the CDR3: TGTGCCAGCAGCCCGAACGGGGCCTACGAGCAGTACTTC.

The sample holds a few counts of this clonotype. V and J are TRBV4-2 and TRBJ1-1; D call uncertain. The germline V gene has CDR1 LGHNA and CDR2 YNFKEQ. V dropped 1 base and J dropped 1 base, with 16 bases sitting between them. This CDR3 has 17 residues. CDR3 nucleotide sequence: TGTGCCAGCAGCCAAGTAAAAGGAGAAGGCCGGAACACTGAAGCTTTCTTT. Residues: CASSQVKGEGRNTEAFF.

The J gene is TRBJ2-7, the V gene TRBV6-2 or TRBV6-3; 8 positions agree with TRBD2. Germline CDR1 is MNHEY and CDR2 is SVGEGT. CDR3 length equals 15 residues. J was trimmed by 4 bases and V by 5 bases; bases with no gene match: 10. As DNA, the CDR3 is TGTGCCAGCAGTCCCGGGACTAGAGGAGGATACGAGCAGTACGTC. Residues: CASSPGTRGGYEQYV.

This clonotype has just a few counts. CDR3 sequence (DNA): TGCGCCAGCAGCCCGGATGGGGGTAGCTGGGATGGCTACACCTTC. Translated: CASSPDGGSWDGYTF. The chain employs TRBV5-1 and TRBJ1-2, with D possibly being TRBD1 (5 bases). Trimming stripped 4 bases from V and 6 bases from J, with 19 bases between. Germline CDR1 reads SGHRS; CDR2 reads YFSETQ. This CDR3 has 15 residues.

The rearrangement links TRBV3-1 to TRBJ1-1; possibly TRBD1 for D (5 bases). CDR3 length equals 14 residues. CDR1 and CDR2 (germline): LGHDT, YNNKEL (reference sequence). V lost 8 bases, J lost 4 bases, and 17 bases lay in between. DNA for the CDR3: TGTGCCAGCCTACTGGGGGGGGGGGGCACTGAAGCTTTCTTT. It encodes CASLLGGGGTEAFF. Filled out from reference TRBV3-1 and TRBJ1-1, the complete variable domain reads DTAVSQTPKYLVTQMGNDKSIKCEQNLGHDTMYWYKQDSKKFLKIMFSYNNKELIINETVPNRFSPKSPDKAHLNLHINSLELGDSAVYFCASLLGGGGTEAFFGQGTRLTVV.

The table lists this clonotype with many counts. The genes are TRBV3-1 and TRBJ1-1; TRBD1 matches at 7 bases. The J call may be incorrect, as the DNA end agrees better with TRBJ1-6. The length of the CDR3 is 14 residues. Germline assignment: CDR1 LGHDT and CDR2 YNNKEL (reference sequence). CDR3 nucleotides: TGTGCCACCTTAGGCGGGGACAGCAATTCACCCCTCCACTTT. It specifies CATLGGDSNSPLHF.

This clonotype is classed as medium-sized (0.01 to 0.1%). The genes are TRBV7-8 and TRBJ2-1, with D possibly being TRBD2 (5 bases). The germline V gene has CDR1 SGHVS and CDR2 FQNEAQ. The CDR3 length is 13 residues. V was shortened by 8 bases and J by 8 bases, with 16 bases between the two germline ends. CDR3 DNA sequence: TGTGCCAGCCGGAAATCAGGTAGCGATGAGCAGTTCTTC. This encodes CASRKSGSDEQFF.

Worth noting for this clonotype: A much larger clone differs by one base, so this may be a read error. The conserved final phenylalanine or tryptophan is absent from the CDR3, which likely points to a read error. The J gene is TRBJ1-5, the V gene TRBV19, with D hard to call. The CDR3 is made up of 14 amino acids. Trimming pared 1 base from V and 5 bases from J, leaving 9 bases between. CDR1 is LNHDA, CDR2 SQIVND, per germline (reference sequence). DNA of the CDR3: TGTGCCAGTAGTATAGCAGAGATTGATCAGCCCCAGCATTCT. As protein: CASSIAEIDQPQHS.

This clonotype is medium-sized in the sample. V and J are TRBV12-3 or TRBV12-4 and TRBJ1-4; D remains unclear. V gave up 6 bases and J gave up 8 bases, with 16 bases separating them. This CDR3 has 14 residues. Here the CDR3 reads CASRTSLQEEKLFF. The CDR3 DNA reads TGTGCCAGCAGGACGTCCCTTCAAGAAGAAAAACTGTTTTTT.

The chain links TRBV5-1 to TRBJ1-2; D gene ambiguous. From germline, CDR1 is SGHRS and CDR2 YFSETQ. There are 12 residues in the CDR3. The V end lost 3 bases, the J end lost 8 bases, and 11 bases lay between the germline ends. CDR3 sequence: CASSSGSGGYTF. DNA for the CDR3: TGCGCCAGCAGCTCCGGATCGGGCGGCTACACCTTC. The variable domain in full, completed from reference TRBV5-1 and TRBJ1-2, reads KAGVTQTPRYLIKTRGQQVTLSCSPISGHRSVSWYQQTPGQGLQFLFEYFSETQRNKGNFPGRFSGRQFSNSRSEMNVSTLELGDSALYLCASSSGSGGYTFGSGTRLTVV.

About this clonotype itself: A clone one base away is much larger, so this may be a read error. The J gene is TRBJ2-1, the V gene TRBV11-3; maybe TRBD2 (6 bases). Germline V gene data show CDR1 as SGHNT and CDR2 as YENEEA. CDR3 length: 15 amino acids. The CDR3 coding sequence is TGTGCCAGCAGCTTAGACGGGAGCTCCTACTATGAGCAGTTCTTC. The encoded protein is CASSLDGSSYYEQFF.

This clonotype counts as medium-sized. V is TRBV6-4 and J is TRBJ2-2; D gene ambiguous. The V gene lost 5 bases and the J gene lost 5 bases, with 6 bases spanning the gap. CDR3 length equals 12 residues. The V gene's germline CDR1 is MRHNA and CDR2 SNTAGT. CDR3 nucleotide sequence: TGTGCCAGCAGTCCTGGGACCGGGGAGCTGTTTTTT. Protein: CASSPGTGELFF.

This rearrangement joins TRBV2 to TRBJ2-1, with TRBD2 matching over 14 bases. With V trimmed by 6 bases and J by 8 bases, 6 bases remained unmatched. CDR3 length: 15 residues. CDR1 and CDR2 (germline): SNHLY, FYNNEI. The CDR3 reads CASRRLAGGRDEQFF. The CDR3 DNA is TGTGCCAGCAGAAGACTAGCGGGAGGGAGAGATGAGCAGTTCTTC.

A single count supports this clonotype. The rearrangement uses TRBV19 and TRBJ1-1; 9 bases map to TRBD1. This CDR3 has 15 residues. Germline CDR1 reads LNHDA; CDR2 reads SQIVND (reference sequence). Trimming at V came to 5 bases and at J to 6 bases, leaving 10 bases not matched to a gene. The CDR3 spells CASSVPGQGKSEAFF. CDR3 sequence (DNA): TGTGCCAGTAGTGTACCGGGACAGGGAAAATCTGAAGCTTTCTTT.

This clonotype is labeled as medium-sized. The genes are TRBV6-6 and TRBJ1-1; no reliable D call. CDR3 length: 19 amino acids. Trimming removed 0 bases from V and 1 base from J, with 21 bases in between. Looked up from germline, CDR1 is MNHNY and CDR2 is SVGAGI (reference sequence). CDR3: CASSYSISLLAGWNTEAFF. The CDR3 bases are TGTGCCAGCAGTTACTCGATTTCGCTTCTTGCAGGCTGGAACACTGAAGCTTTCTTT.

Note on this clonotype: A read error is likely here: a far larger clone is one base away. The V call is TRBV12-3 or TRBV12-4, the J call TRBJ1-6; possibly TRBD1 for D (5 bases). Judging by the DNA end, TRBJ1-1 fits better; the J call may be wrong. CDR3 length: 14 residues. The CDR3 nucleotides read TGTGCCAGCACCAAAGGGGAGGCGAACACTGGAGCTTTCTTT. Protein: CASTKGEANTGAFF.

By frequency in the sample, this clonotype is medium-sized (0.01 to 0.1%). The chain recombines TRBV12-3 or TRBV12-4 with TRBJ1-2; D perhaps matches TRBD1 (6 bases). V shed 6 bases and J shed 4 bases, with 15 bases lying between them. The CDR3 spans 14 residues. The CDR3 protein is CASRSPSGAYGYTF. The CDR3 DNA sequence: TGTGCCAGCAGGTCCCCGTCGGGGGCCTATGGCTACACCTTC.

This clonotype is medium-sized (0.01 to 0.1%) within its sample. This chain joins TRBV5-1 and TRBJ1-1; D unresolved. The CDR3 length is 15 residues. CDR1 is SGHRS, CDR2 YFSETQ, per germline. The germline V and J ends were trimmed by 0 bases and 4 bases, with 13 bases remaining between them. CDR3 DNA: TGCGCCAGCAGCTTGGCCCCCGGGGTGGTCACTGAAGCTTTCTTT. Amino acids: CASSLAPGVVTEAFF.

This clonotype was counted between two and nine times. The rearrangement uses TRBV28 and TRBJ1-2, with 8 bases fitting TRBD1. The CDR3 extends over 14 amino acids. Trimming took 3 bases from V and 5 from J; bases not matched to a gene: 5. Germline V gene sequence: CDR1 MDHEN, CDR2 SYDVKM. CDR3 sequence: CASSLMTGVYGYTF. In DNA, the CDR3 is TGTGCCAGCAGTTTGATGACAGGGGTTTATGGCTACACCTTC.

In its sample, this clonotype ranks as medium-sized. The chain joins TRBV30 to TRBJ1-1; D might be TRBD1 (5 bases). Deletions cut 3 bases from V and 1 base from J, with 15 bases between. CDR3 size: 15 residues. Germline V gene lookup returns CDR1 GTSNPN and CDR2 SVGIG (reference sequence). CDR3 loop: CAWSVLGHQNTEAFF. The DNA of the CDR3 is TGTGCCTGGAGCGTGTTGGGGCACCAGAACACTGAAGCTTTCTTT. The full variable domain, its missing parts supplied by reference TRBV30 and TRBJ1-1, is SQTIHQWPATLVQPVGSPLSLECTVEGTSNPNLYWYRQAAGRGLQLLFYSVGIGQISSEVPQNLSASRPQDRQFILSSKKLLLSDSGFYLCAWSVLGHQNTEAFFGQGTRLTVV.

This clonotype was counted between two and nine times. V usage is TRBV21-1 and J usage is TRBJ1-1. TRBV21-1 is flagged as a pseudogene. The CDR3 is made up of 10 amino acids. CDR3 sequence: CASSKTEAFF. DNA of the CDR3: TGTGCCAGCAGCAAGACTGAAGCTTTCTTT.

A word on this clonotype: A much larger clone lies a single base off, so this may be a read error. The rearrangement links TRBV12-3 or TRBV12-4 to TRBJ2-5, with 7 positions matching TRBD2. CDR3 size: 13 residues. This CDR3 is CAGSPGTNVKQYF. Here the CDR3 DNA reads TGTGCCGGCAGTCCGGGGACTAACGTAAAGCAGTACTTC.

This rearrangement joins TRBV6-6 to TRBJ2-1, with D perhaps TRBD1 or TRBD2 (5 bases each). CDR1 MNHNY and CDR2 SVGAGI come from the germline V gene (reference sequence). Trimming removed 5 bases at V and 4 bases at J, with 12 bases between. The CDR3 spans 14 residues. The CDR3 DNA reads TGTGCCAGCAGTCCAACGTGGGGGTACAATGAGCAGTTCTTC. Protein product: CASSPTWGYNEQFF.

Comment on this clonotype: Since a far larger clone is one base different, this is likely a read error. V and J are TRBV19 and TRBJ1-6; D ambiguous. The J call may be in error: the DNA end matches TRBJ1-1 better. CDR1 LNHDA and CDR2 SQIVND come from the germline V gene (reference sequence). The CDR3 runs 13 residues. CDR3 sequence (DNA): TGTGCCAGTAGTATAGTAGAGAACACTGGAGCTTTCTTT. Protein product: CASSIVENTGAFF.

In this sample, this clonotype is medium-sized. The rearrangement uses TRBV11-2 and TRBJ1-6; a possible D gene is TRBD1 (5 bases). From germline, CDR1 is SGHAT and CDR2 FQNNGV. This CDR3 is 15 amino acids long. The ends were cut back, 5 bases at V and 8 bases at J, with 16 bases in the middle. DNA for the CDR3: TGTGCCAGCAGCCCAAGAGGGGCCGGGGATTCACCCCTCCACTTT. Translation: CASSPRGAGDSPLHF.